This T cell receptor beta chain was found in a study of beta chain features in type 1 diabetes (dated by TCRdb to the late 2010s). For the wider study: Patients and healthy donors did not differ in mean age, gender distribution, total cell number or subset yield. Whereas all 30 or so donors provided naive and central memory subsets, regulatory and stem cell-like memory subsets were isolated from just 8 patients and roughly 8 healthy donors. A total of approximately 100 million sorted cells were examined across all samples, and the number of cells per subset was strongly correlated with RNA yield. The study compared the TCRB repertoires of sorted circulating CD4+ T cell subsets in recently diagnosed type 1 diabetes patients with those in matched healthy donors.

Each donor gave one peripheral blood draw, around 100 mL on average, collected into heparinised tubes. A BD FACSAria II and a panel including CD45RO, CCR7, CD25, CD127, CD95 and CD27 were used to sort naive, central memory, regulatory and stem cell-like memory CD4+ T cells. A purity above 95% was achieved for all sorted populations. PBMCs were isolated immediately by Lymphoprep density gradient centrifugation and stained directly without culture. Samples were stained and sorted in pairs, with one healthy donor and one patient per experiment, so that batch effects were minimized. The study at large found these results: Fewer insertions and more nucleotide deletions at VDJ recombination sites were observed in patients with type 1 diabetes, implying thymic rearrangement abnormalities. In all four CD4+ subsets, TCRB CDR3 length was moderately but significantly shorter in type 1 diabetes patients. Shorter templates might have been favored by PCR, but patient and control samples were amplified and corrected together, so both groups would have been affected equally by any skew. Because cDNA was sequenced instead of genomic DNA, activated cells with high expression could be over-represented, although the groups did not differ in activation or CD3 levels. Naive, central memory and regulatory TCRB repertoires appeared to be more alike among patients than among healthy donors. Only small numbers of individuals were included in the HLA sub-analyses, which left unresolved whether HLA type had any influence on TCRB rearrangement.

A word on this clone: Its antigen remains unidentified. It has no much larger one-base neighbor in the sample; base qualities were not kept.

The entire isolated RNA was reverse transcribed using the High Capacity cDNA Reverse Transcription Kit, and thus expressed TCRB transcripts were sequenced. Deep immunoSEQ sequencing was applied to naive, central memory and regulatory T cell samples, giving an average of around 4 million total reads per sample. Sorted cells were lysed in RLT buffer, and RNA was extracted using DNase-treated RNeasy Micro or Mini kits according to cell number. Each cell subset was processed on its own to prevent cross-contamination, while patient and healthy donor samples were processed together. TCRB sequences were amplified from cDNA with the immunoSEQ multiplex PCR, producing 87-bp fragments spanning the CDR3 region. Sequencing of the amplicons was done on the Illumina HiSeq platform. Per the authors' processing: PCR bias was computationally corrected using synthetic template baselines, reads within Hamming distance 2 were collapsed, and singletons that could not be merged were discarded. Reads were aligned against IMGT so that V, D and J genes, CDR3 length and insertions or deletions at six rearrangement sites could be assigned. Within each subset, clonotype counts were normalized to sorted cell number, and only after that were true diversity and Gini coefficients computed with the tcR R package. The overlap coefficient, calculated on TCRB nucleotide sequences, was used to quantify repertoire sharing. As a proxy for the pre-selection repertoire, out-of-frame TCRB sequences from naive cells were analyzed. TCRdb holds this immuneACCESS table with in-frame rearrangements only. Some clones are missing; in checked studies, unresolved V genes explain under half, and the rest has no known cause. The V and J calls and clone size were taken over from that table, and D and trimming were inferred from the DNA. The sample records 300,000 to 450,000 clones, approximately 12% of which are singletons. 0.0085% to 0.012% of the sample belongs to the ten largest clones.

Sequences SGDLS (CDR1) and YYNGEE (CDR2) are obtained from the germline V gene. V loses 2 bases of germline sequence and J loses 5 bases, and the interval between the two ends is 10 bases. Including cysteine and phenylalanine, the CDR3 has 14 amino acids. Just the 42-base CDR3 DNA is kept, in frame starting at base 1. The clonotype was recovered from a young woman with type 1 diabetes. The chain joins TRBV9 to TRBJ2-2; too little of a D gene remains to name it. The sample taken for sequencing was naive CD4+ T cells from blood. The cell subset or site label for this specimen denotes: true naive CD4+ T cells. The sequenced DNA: TGTGCCAGCAGCGTGGATCGACATACCGGGGAGCTGTTTTTT. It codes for CASSVDRHTGELFF.